One sample yielded the 10 T cell receptor beta chains listed below, sequenced in a study of T cell clones after liver transplantation (dated by TCRdb to between 2019 and 2020). The method was the immunoSEQ multiplex PCR assay. Imported from immuneACCESS, the table was reduced by TCRdb to in-frame sequences with V and J called. These copies leave out some clones; in studies compared against another copy, an unresolved V gene accounts for under half, and the cause of the remainder is not known. The sample table contains tens of thousands of clones; only one count was recorded for around 80% of them. Over 2% of the sample is taken by the ten largest. The source was CD4+ T cells from blood, collected around 50 months after liver transplant. The origin of the receptors is a human patient who received a liver transplant. It is possible that, after a transplant, some T cells come from the graft donor.

This chain connects TRBV7-8 to TRBJ2-2, with 9 positions matching TRBD2. Unmatched junction bases numbered 9, after V lost 4 bases and J lost 3 bases. CDR3 size: 17 residues. Per germline, CDR1 SGHVS and CDR2 FQNEAQ. The chain's CDR3 is CASSSSSGSRYTGELFF. The CDR3, as DNA: TGTGCCAGCAGCTCGAGTAGCGGGAGTCGGTACACCGGGGAGCTGTTTTTT.

The chain recombines TRBV7-3 with TRBJ2-1, with TRBD2 matching over 10 bases. V dropped 3 bases and J dropped 0; count of bases not matched to a gene: 2. This CDR3 is built from 16 residues. CDR1 SGHTA and CDR2 FQGTGA come from the germline V gene. CDR3 loop: CASSFLAGASYNEQFF. As DNA, the CDR3 is TGTGCCAGCAGCTTCCTAGCGGGAGCCTCCTACAATGAGCAGTTCTTC.

The rearrangement links TRBV19 to TRBJ1-2; no clear D. With 4 bases removed from V and 4 bases from J, the gap between germline ends came to 19 bases. Per germline, CDR1 LNHDA and CDR2 SQIVND (reference sequence). This CDR3 has 16 amino acids. CDR3 residues: CASSTWTTSESYGYTF. CDR3 bases: TGTGCCAGTAGTACCTGGACCACCTCTGAGAGCTATGGCTACACCTTC. The full variable domain, rest sourced from reference TRBV19 and TRBJ1-2, is DGGITQSPKYLFRKEGQNVTLSCEQNLNHDAMYWYRQDPGQGLRLIYYSQIVNDFQKGDIAEGYSVSREKKESFPLTVTSAQKNPTAFYLCASSTWTTSESYGYTFGSGTRLTVV.

The chain has TRBV10-3 and TRBJ2-3, with D maybe TRBD2 (5 bases). Germline CDR1 ENHRY, CDR2 SYGVKD. This CDR3 has 16 residues. Trimming pared 7 bases from V and 0 bases from J, leaving 17 bases between. CDR3 bases: TGTGCCATCACTCGAGGCCGGGATCCTAGCACAGATACGCAGTATTTT. Translating gives CAITRGRDPSTDTQYF.

The V gene is TRBV7-2, the J gene TRBJ2-7; 8 nucleotides line up with TRBD2. The V gene end was trimmed by 2 bases and the J gene end by 3 bases; junction bases not matched to a gene: 6. CDR3 size: 15 residues. Germline assignment: CDR1 SGHTA and CDR2 FQGNSA. CDR3 coding DNA: TGTGCCAGCAGCTTACGGAGCGGGAGCGACTACGAGCAGTACTTC. This translates into CASSLRSGSDYEQYF.

The rearrangement joins TRBV5-4 to TRBJ2-7, with D maybe TRBD2 (6 bases). The germline CDR1 and CDR2 sequences are SGHNT and YYREEE (reference sequence). The CDR3 length is 16 residues. Trimming pared 4 bases from V and 3 bases from J, leaving 20 bases between. CDR3 bases: TGTGCCAGCAGCCTAGGAGGGCCCCATTTTGGCTACGAGCAGTACTTC. It specifies CASSLGGPHFGYEQYF.

For the CDR3, the DNA is TGTGCCAGCAGCCAAACGAGCGGGTACTCCTACAATGAGCAGTTCTTC. Translating gives CASSQTSGYSYNEQFF. This chain connects TRBV5-6 to TRBJ2-1, with a possible D match to TRBD2 (6 bases). V was cut by 4 bases and J by 0 bases, with 14 bases left in between. From germline, CDR1 is SGHDT and CDR2 YYEEEE. This CDR3 region has 16 residues.

The V and J genes are TRBV4-1 and TRBJ2-7; D may be TRBD2 (5 bases). Trimming removed 1 base at V and 6 bases at J, with 10 bases between. Looked up from germline, CDR1 is MGHRA and CDR2 is YSYEKL. The CDR3 sequence is 13 residues long. CDR3 residues: CASSQVPAGEQYF. The CDR3 DNA reads as TGCGCCAGCAGCCAAGTACCGGCGGGCGAGCAGTACTTC.

This chain joins TRBV11-2 and TRBJ1-1; unclear D gene. The CDR3 contains 13 residues. V was shortened by 2 bases and J by 2 bases, with 6 bases between the two germline ends. From germline, CDR1 is SGHAT and CDR2 FQNNGV. CDR3 region: CASSLNTNTEAFF. CDR3 DNA sequence: TGTGCCAGCAGCTTAAACACAAACACTGAAGCTTTCTTT.

The V gene is TRBV6-1, the J gene TRBJ2-2; TRBD1 is a possible D gene (6 bases). Trimming left V 10 bases short and J 1 base short, with 13 bases between. The CDR3 is 14 amino acids. Germline V lookup: CDR1 MNHNS, CDR2 SASEGT. The CDR3 DNA sequence: TGTGCCACCCAGGGGACACAGAACACCGGGGAGCTGTTTTTT. As protein: CATQGTQNTGELFF.